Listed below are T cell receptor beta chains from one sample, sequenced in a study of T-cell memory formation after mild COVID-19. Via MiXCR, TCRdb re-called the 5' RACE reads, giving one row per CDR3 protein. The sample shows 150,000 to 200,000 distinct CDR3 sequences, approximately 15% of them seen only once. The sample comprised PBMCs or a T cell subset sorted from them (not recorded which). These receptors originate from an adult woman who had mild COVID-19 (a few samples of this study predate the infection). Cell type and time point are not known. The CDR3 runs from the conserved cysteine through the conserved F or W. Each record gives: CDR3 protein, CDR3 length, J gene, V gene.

CDR3: CASSPGTSPGELFF; length: 14; J: TRBJ2-2; V: TRBV7-2
CDR3: CASRPPISGGARNEQFF; length: 17; J: TRBJ2-1; V: TRBV11-2
CDR3: CASSLGDRGGF; length: 11; J: TRBJ2-3; V: TRBV12-1
CDR3: CASSRAKTGGSGDTQYF; length: 17; J: TRBJ2-3; V: TRBV5-1
CDR3: CASSHGQGSTDTQYF; length: 15; J: TRBJ2-3; V: TRBV5-5
CDR3: CASRLNRGSNTEAFF; length: 15; J: TRBJ1-1; V: TRBV6-4
CDR3: CASSPIGGGRQETQYF; length: 16; J: TRBJ2-5; V: TRBV4-1
CDR3: CASSADRGMFTGELFF; length: 16; J: TRBJ2-2; V: TRBV3-1
CDR3: CASSLYSSPPGEQYF; length: 15; J: TRBJ2-7; V: TRBV7-8
CDR3: CASSRPPTGELFF; length: 13; J: TRBJ2-2; V: TRBV6-5
CDR3: CAFHRGSEAFF; length: 11; J: TRBJ1-1; V: TRBV2
CDR3: CASSQGTGVGGYTF; length: 14; J: TRBJ1-2; V: TRBV4-1
CDR3: CASSQDSADLRRQYF; length: 15; J: TRBJ2-7; V: TRBV4-1
CDR3: CASRTGQAIFSGNTIYF; length: 17; J: TRBJ1-3; V: TRBV12-3/TRBV12-4
CDR3: CASSSPGTSDTDTQYF; length: 16; J: TRBJ2-3; V: TRBV13
CDR3: CASSLETGLDTGELFF; length: 16; J: TRBJ2-2; V: TRBV7-8
CDR3: CASSNWAGVSYNEQFF; length: 16; J: TRBJ2-1; V: TRBV12-3/TRBV12-4
CDR3: CASRRSGISGEQYF; length: 14; J: TRBJ2-7; V: TRBV19
CDR3: CASSQTLTSGGDTQYF; length: 16; J: TRBJ2-3; V: TRBV4-2
CDR3: CASSLESSGTWETQYF; length: 16; J: TRBJ2-5; V: TRBV5-1
CDR3: CASSQGRARTYNSPLHF; length: 17; J: TRBJ1-6; V: TRBV7-6
CDR3: CASSPLGVYNEQFF; length: 14; J: TRBJ2-1; V: TRBV7-6
CDR3: CASSGQGAGNEQFF; length: 14; J: TRBJ2-1; V: TRBV2
CDR3: CASRSGQLSSTDTQYF; length: 16; J: TRBJ2-3; V: TRBV6-5
CDR3: CASSLRLAGGPRNEQFF; length: 17; J: TRBJ2-1; V: TRBV5-6
CDR3: CASSPAGFGAYEQYF; length: 15; J: TRBJ2-7; V: TRBV6-2/TRBV6-3
CDR3: CASSFSARYYEQYF; length: 14; J: TRBJ2-7; V: TRBV12-3/TRBV12-4
CDR3: CATATGLGFYEQYF; length: 14; J: TRBJ2-7; V: TRBV2
CDR3: CSVDRGPGNEQYF; length: 13; J: TRBJ2-7; V: TRBV29-1
CDR3: CAKQHRAGDPYEQYF; length: 15; J: TRBJ2-7; V: TRBV15
CDR3: CASRTRTDTQYF; length: 12; J: TRBJ2-3; V: TRBV12-3/TRBV12-4
CDR3: CASSETSGGLNEQFF; length: 15; J: TRBJ2-1; V: TRBV6-4
CDR3: CASSRGQETQYF; length: 12; J: TRBJ2-5; V: TRBV12-3/TRBV12-4
CDR3: CASSPWASSYEQYF; length: 14; J: TRBJ2-7; V: TRBV7-2
CDR3: CASTPAGGPIDTQYF; length: 15; J: TRBJ2-3; V: TRBV5-1
CDR3: CASSKAGTGLSYEQYF; length: 16; J: TRBJ2-7; V: TRBV5-1
CDR3: CASSFGQFYGYTF; length: 13; J: TRBJ1-2; V: TRBV6-5
CDR3: CSALQRSEGLEAFF; length: 14; J: TRBJ1-1; V: TRBV29-1
CDR3: CASSPIECGQASCGYTF; length: 17; J: TRBJ1-2; V: TRBV6-5
CDR3: CASSAGALEGNTIYF; length: 15; J: TRBJ1-3; V: TRBV5-6
CDR3: CASSLWLGRGLTEAFF; length: 16; J: TRBJ1-1; V: TRBV7-9
CDR3: CASSYWGGANEQFF; length: 14; J: TRBJ2-1; V: TRBV6-5
CDR3: CASSQVGTDRGEQYF; length: 15; J: TRBJ2-7; V: TRBV4-3
CDR3: CATTTSGGPNTGELFF; length: 16; J: TRBJ2-2; V: TRBV15
CDR3: CASSPYREVYEQYF; length: 14; J: TRBJ2-7; V: TRBV18
CDR3: CSAVRFGELFF; length: 11; J: TRBJ2-2; V: TRBV20-1
CDR3: CASSPQGFDQPQHF; length: 14; J: TRBJ1-5; V: TRBV18
CDR3: CASSVQGTTSSTDTQYF; length: 17; J: TRBJ2-3; V: TRBV9
CDR3: CATSREVGGQTEAFF; length: 15; J: TRBJ1-1; V: TRBV15